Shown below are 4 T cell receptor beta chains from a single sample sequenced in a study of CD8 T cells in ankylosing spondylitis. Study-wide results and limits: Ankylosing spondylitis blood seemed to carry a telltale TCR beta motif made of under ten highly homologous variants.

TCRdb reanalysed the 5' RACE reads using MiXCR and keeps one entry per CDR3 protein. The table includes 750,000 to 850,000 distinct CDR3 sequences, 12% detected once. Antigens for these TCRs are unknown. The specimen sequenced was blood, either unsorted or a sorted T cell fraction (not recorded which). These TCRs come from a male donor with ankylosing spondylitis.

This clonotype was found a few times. CDR3 amino acids: CASSTATEAFF. DNA of the CDR3: TGTGCCAGCAGCACTGCTACTGAAGCTTTCTTT. The rearrangement links TRBV28 to TRBJ1-1; D remains unclear. V lost 6 bases and J 5 bases, leaving 7 bases between the germline ends. Germline assignment: CDR1 MDHEN and CDR2 SYDVKM. This CDR3 has 11 amino acids.

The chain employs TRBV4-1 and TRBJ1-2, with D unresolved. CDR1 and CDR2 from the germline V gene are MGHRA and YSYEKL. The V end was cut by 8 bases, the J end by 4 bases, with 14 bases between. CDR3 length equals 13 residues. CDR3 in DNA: TGCGCCAGCGGGCCCCGGACCACCTATGGCTACACCTTC. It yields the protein CASGPRTTYGYTF.

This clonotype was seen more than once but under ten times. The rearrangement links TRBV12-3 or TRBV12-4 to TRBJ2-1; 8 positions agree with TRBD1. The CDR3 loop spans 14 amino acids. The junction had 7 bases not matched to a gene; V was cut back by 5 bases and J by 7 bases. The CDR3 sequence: CASSPRDRINEQFF. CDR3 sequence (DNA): TGTGCCAGCAGTCCCCGGGACAGGATAAATGAGCAGTTCTTC.

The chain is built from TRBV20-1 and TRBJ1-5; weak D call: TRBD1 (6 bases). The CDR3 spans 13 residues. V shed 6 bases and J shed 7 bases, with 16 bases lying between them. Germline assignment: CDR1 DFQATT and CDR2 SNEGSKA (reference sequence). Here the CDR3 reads CSAGRDTVQPQHF. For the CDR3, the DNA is TGCAGTGCGGGTCGGGACACTGTCCAGCCCCAGCATTTT.